This T cell receptor (beta chain) emerged from a study of blood T cell repertoires in COVID-19. How the authors handled the data: Researchers report that nucleated cell counts were estimated from reference gene primer amplification. Here immunoSEQ multiplex PCR was the method, and the copy in TCRdb shows in-frame clones only, minus some. The DNA gave D and trimming, while V, J and clone size come from that table. The sample lists around 180,000 clones, about 84% occurring once. Germline assignment: CDR1 SGHTA and CDR2 FQGNSA. This CDR3 region has 13 residues. The V and J ends lost 6 bases and 6 bases, in that order; junction bases with no gene match: 7.

The J gene is TRBJ1-2, the V gene TRBV7-2, with 7 nucleotides matching TRBD1. The specimen sequenced was PBMCs or T cells enriched from blood (not recorded which). This clonotype originated in a woman in her twenties or thirties who had recovered from COVID-19. CDR3 residues: CASSTRGLHGYTF. In DNA, the CDR3 is TGTGCCAGCAGTACGAGGGGGCTGCATGGCTACACCTTC.